This TCR beta chain was recovered during a study of shared clonotypes between healthy human individuals (dated by TCRdb to 2020 to 2021). In terms of the full investigation: The cohort comprised a couple of women and three men aged 18 to 49 years. For each donor, CD4 naive and CD4 memory were each run on three plates, CD8 naive on two plates, and CD8 memory on one plate. To estimate repertoire size and how much clonotype sharing occurs between individuals, the study deeply sequenced the blood TCR repertoires of about five healthy adults. Libraries were prepared and TCR repertoires were sequenced by different laboratories using diverse techniques, in order to increase sequencing depth and limit assay-specific biases. Per donor, leukapheresis produced somewhere between about 0.85 and 10 billion PBMCs.

The donors were healthy, HIV-negative adults who had no recently reported acute infections or vaccinations. Only Caucasian adults living in Nashville, Tennessee, USA were represented among the donors. Magnetic negative selection was used to enrich CD4+ T cells, after which naive cells were positively selected on CD45RA and the negative fraction became the memory subset. After blood collection by leukapheresis, PBMCs were isolated using Ficoll-Histopaque density gradient centrifugation and then cryopreserved in the vapor phase of liquid nitrogen. Purity and quantity of every magnetically sorted T cell population were checked by analytical flow cytometry. Genomic DNA was isolated from each sorted fraction and quantified by UV absorbance on a Nanodrop 2000c. Study-wide conclusions, independent of this receptor: Because the study included a small number of donors, the genetic and exposure-history diversity represented was limited. Pairwise subsampling led to the expectation that sequencing depth would affect the degree of clonotype sharing among donors. Only blood was sampled, and tissue TCR repertoires likely differ from those in blood. Rarefaction of sorted-subset datasets indicated incomplete sequencing despite the large sequencing depth. Compared with non-shared clonotypes, clonotypes shared by all four sorted-subset donors had higher generation probabilities. Estimated clonotype richness was generally larger for naive than for memory subsets. Across four donors, about 4.5% of naive CD4, around 3.3% of naive CD8, roughly 2.3% of memory CD4, and roughly 0.4% of memory CD8 clonotypes were shared.

This clone was counted once. It lacks a known antigen. The sample holds no much larger clone one base away, and base qualities are not on file. TCR CDR3 regions were amplified from genomic DNA by multiplex PCR using the deep immunoSEQ assay. Extracted genomic DNA from each cell subset was distributed evenly across all wells of several immunoSEQ 96-well plates, and each plate was treated as a replicate. For sorted subsets, approximately 210 ng of genomic DNA, equivalent to 30,000 or so T cell genomes, went into each replicate PCR. Purified libraries were measured with a Qubit 3.0 fluorometer, size-checked on a Bioanalyzer 2100, and measured again with the KAPA Library Quantification kit. Every immunoSEQ 96-well plate was sequenced on a dedicated single-read 150-cycle Illumina NextSeq 550 flow cell. In the paper's pipeline: Because the immunoSEQ output included only junctional sequences and no quality scores, the filtering could not be the same as the filtering used for full-length reads. To assign V/J genes and CDR3, sequences were annotated using PyIR, a Python wrapper for IgBLAST v1.9, with IMGT germline references. Reads were removed for weak V/J assignments (E-value above 1e-6), missing CDR3, stop codons, out-of-frame junctions, or ambiguous translated residues. V3J clonotypes were defined as sequences sharing an identical inferred V gene, J gene, and CDR3 amino acid sequence. Percentage overlap between repertoires was calculated by dividing the number of shared unique clonotypes by the size of the smaller repertoire. Three approaches were used to assess repertoire richness: RTK rarefaction, the Chao1 estimator, and Recon v2.1 estimates of unobserved clonotypes. For all TCRbeta clonotypes obtained by the gDNA method from a few donors, generation probabilities were computed with OLGA. TCRdb stores this immuneACCESS table with in-frame sequences only. Part of the clones is absent; in the studies checked, under half of the shortfall reflects unresolved V genes, and no reason is known for the rest. V, J and clone size are taken as reported in that table, and D and trimming were inferred from the DNA itself. The sample data list some 2 million clones, and over 85% of these were observed just once. The ten top clones hold 0.13% of the sample.

V and J are truncated by 0 bases and 3 bases respectively, leaving an intervening sequence of 9 bases. The cysteine opens and the phenylalanine closes a CDR3 of 14 amino acids. The DNA shown is the 42-base CDR3, in frame from base 1. According to the germline V gene, CDR1 reads MNHNS and CDR2 reads SASEGT. This receptor was taken from a man younger than 35 in good health. Recombination joined TRBV6-1 with TRBJ2-7; matching of 6 bases hints at TRBD1 as the D gene. Sample: naive CD4+ T cells sorted from blood. Taken with the paper, the label for cell subset or site translates to: CD45RA+ positively selected. The base sequence is TGTGCCAGCAGTGAAGCCGGGACATACTACGAGCAGTACTTC. The encoded protein is CASSEAGTYYEQYF.